Each of the 19 T cell receptor beta chains below was sequenced from the same sample in a study of PD-1 blockade in classical Hodgkin lymphoma. The method was immunoSEQ multiplex PCR; TCRdb's version includes in-frame clones alone and lacks a portion of them. This sample has around 50,000 clones, with roughly 89% found just once. Time point in this sample: cycle 4 day 1 (C4D1), after less than seven weeks of nivolumab. All patients experienced relapse after autologous stem cell transplantation, and brentuximab vedotin exposure was variable. The sequencing here drew on peripheral blood mononuclear cells (PBMCs), taken before the fourth cycle of nivolumab. The receptors shown here come from a human donor with classical Hodgkin lymphoma.

The J gene is TRBJ2-7, the V gene TRBV5-4, with 16 bases identical to TRBD2. This CDR3 is built from 18 residues. Per the germline V gene, CDR1 is SGHNT and CDR2 is YYREEE (reference sequence). V was clipped by 5 bases and J by 6 bases; unmatched bases: 14. CDR3 bases: TGTGCCAGCAGTTCCGGGACTAGCGGGAGGGCGGGGTTGAGCGAGCAGTACTTC. Translated, it gives CASSSGTSGRAGLSEQYF.

The V call is TRBV6-1, the J call TRBJ2-7; TRBD2 matches 10 bases. CDR1 MNHNS and CDR2 SASEGT come from the germline V gene. The CDR3 length is 14 residues. J lost 6 bases, V lost 3 bases, and 5 bases had no gene match. As DNA, the CDR3 is TGTGCCAGCAGTGACTTAGCGGGAGGAAGCGAGCAGTACTTC. The encoded protein is CASSDLAGGSEQYF.

DNA for the CDR3: TGTGCCAGCAGCTTAAATTCAGATACGCAGTATTTT. Its translation is CASSLNSDTQYF. J is TRBJ2-3 and V is TRBV7-2; D is uncertain. CDR1 and CDR2 (germline): SGHTA, FQGNSA. There are 12 residues in the CDR3. V was clipped by 2 bases and J by 4 bases, with 4 bases between them.

Here the CDR3 DNA reads TGTGCTAGTGTGCTACGACAGGCGGGAGATACGCAGTATTTT. Translation: CASVLRQAGDTQYF. The chain has TRBV12-5 and TRBJ2-3, with D perhaps matching TRBD1 (6 bases). This CDR3 has 14 amino acids. Between the trimmed V and J ends, which lost 7 bases and 5 bases, there was a span of 16 bases. Per the germline V gene, CDR1 is LGHNT and CDR2 is FRNRAP.

The chain couples TRBV25-1 to TRBJ2-7; no clear D gene. V shed 4 bases and J shed 2 bases, with 12 bases lying between them. Per the germline V gene, CDR1 is MGHDK and CDR2 is SYGVNS. The CDR3 is 14 residues long. The CDR3 DNA sequence: TGTGCCAGCAGTGCCCTTGAGGCAGCCTACGAGCAGTACTTC. Its translation is CASSALEAAYEQYF.

The V call is TRBV7-9, the J call TRBJ2-7; 8 bases align to TRBD2. Germline V CDR1 and CDR2: SEHNR, FQNEAQ (reference sequence). Germline trimming cut 1 base from V and 2 bases from J; bases unmatched to any gene: 7. The CDR3 has 16 amino acids. The CDR3 reads CASSLEWAGGPYEQYF. CDR3 coding DNA: TGTGCCAGCAGCTTAGAGTGGGCGGGAGGTCCCTACGAGCAGTACTTC.

This clone was detected once. The chain has TRBV9 and TRBJ2-5; D remains unclear. Trimming took 7 bases from V and 12 from J, leaving 13 bases between them. Looked up from germline, CDR1 is SGDLS and CDR2 is YYNGEE. CDR3 size: 10 residues. DNA of the CDR3: TGTGCCAGCGGCTCAGGTGGGGAGTACTTC. Its translation: CASGSGGEYF.

The genes are TRBV28 and TRBJ1-5; 7 bases agree with TRBD1. Germline-derived CDR1 and CDR2 are MDHEN and SYDVKM. The CDR3 runs to 15 residues. The junction had 9 bases not matched to a gene; V was cut back by 3 bases and J by 7 bases. The CDR3 protein is CASSLPLTGRQPQHF. The CDR3 coding sequence is TGTGCCAGCAGTTTGCCACTGACAGGGAGACAGCCCCAGCATTTT.

The rearrangement joins TRBV2 to TRBJ2-1; D is undetermined. The CDR3 extends over 14 amino acids. Deletions cut 10 bases from V and 0 bases from J, with 13 bases between. Germline V CDR1 and CDR2: SNHLY, FYNNEI. This chain's CDR3 is CATAVGPSYNEQFF. In DNA, the CDR3 is TGTGCCACCGCTGTAGGACCCTCCTACAATGAGCAGTTCTTC.

The CDR3 reads CASRVGLYQETQYF. The CDR3, as DNA: TGTGCCAGCAGAGTAGGACTGTACCAAGAGACCCAGTACTTC. V and J are TRBV2 and TRBJ2-5; maybe TRBD2 (5 bases). This CDR3 is 14 amino acids long. Germline V gene lookup returns CDR1 SNHLY and CDR2 FYNNEI. Trimming cost V 6 bases and J 0 bases, with 11 bases left between them.

This chain connects TRBV28 to TRBJ2-1; no reliable D call. Trimming cost V 3 bases and J 3 bases, with 12 bases left between them. The CDR3 extends over 15 amino acids. Germline V gene lookup returns CDR1 MDHEN and CDR2 SYDVKM. CDR3 loop: CASSLTGELYNEQFF. CDR3 DNA sequence: TGTGCCAGCAGTTTGACGGGCGAACTCTACAATGAGCAGTTCTTC.

This chain links TRBV5-1 with TRBJ1-3; D is ambiguous. Trimming removed 3 bases at V and 2 bases at J, with 9 bases between. Looked up from germline, CDR1 is SGHRS and CDR2 is YFSETQ. CDR3 length equals 14 residues. As DNA, the CDR3 is TGCGCCAGCAGCTACGGGCCACCTGGAAACACCATATATTTT. Encoded protein: CASSYGPPGNTIYF. Variable domain in full (rest from reference TRBV5-1 and TRBJ1-3): KAGVTQTPRYLIKTRGQQVTLSCSPISGHRSVSWYQQTPGQGLQFLFEYFSETQRNKGNFPGRFSGRQFSNSRSEMNVSTLELGDSALYLCASSYGPPGNTIYFGEGSWLTVV.

The rearrangement joins TRBV11-2 to TRBJ2-7; 11 positions match TRBD2. The CDR3 is made up of 16 amino acids. V was pared by 5 bases and J by 3 bases, with 9 bases of the junction left unmatched. Germline V lookup: CDR1 SGHAT, CDR2 FQNNGV. The CDR3 here is CASSATGTSGRYEQYF. CDR3 DNA sequence: TGTGCCAGCAGCGCAACCGGGACTAGCGGTCGCTACGAGCAGTACTTC.

This clone was detected a few times. This chain links TRBV5-6 with TRBJ2-3; TRBD2 agrees at 8 bases. J was trimmed by 3 bases and V by 4 bases; bases with no gene match: 7. CDR3 length: 15 residues. The germline V gene encodes CDR1 SGHDT and CDR2 YYEEEE. The CDR3 loop reads CASSSGLAGTDTQYF. CDR3 nucleotide sequence: TGTGCCAGCAGCAGTGGACTAGCTGGAACAGATACGCAGTATTTT.

This chain joins TRBV29-1 and TRBJ1-4; 9 nucleotides match TRBD1. Per germline, CDR1 SQVTM and CDR2 ANQGSEA. The CDR3 has 13 residues. Losses at the gene ends were 6 bases for V and 8 bases for J; bases not matched to a gene: 7. CDR3 coding DNA: TGCAGCGTAACCGGGACAGGGAACGAAAAACTGTTTTTT. Encoded protein: CSVTGTGNEKLFF.

The chain employs TRBV14 and TRBJ2-7; 10 bases fit TRBD2. V was clipped by 4 bases and J by 4 bases; unmatched bases: 16. Germline values: CDR1 SGHDN, CDR2 FVKESK. CDR3 length equals 18 residues. The CDR3 is CASSRGLAGGFLSYEQYF. The CDR3 bases are TGTGCCAGCAGCCGGGGTTTAGCGGGAGGCTTCTTGAGTTACGAGCAGTACTTC. Drawing the rest from reference TRBV14 and TRBJ2-7, the complete variable domain is EAGVTQFPSHSVIEKGQTVTLRCDPISGHDNLYWYRRVMGKEIKFLLHFVKESKQDESGMPNNRFLAERTGGTYSTLKVQPAELEDSGVYFCASSRGLAGGFLSYEQYFGPGTRLTVT.

The CDR3 nucleotides read TGTGCCAGCACCCGAGGAGCGGGAGGGGTCACGGATACGCAGTATTTT. The encoded protein is CASTRGAGGVTDTQYF. This chain joins TRBV7-8 and TRBJ2-3, with 10 bases identical to TRBD2. V gave up 7 bases and J gave up 6 bases; unmatched junction bases: 13. There are 16 residues in the CDR3. Germline CDR1 and CDR2: SGHVS and FQNEAQ.

J is TRBJ2-2 and V is TRBV30, with D possibly TRBD1 on 6 matching bases. With 3 bases removed from V and 1 base from J, the gap between germline ends came to 15 bases. This CDR3 has 16 amino acids. Germline CDR1 is GTSNPN and CDR2 is SVGIG (reference sequence). As DNA, the CDR3 is TGTGCCTGGAGGGTAAAGGACAGAGGGAACACCGGGGAGCTGTTTTTT. This gives the protein CAWRVKDRGNTGELFF.

The V call is TRBV19, the J call TRBJ2-7, with 8 bases fitting TRBD1. The germline V gene encodes CDR1 LNHDA and CDR2 SQIVND (reference sequence). The CDR3 is 16 amino acids. J gave up 5 bases and V 5 bases, and 14 bases lay outside the gene matches. For the CDR3, the DNA is TGTGCCAGTAGTCTTTCGGGGCAGGGGGCCTGGAACGAGCAGTACTTC. As protein: CASSLSGQGAWNEQYF.